What follows are 12 T cell receptor beta chains derived from one specimen sequenced in a study of early T cells in non-severe SARS-CoV-2 infection. A single record per CDR3 protein comes from TCRdb applying MiXCR to the 5' RACE reads. The sample includes some 64,000 distinct CDR3 sequences, roughly 10% of them seen just once. The sample here was whole blood, taken at baseline. These TCRs come from an adult who was a healthcare worker with PCR-confirmed SARS-CoV-2 infection or an uninfected control (not recorded which).

The chain joins TRBV7-4 to TRBJ2-7, with D possibly matching TRBD2 (5 bases). The ends were cut back, 3 bases at V and 4 bases at J, with 10 bases in the middle. There are 13 residues in the CDR3. CDR1 and CDR2 (germline): SGHVT, SQSDAQ. CDR3 loop: CASSFPDWYEQYF. CDR3 bases: TGTGCCAGCAGCTTCCCGGACTGGTACGAGCAGTACTTC. The full variable domain, completed using reference TRBV7-4 and TRBJ2-7, is GAGVSQSPRYKVAKRGRDVALRCDSISGHVTLYWYRQTLGQGSEVLTYSQSDAQRDKSGRPSGRFSAERPERSVSTLKIQRTEQGDSAVYLCASSFPDWYEQYFGPGTRLTVT.

In its sample, this clonotype was seen many times. The rearrangement uses TRBV10-3 and TRBJ1-2; tentative D call: TRBD1 (5 bases). The V end lost 0 bases, the J end lost 9 bases, and 23 bases lay between the germline ends. CDR1 and CDR2 (germline): ENHRY, SYGVKD. This CDR3 is built from 17 residues. CDR3 bases: TGTGCCATCAGTGAGTCCGGTGGGGCCAGGCCCACGGGTAGCTACACCTTC. This translates into CAISESGGARPTGSYTF.

V and J are TRBV12-3 or TRBV12-4 and TRBJ2-1; 14 nucleotides match TRBD2. CDR3 length: 18 amino acids. Trimming at V came to 6 bases and at J to 1 base, leaving 8 bases not matched to a gene. This chain's CDR3 is CASSNGLAGGRSYNEQFF. DNA of the CDR3: TGTGCCAGCAGCAACGGACTAGCGGGAGGCAGGTCCTACAATGAGCAGTTCTTC.

V usage is TRBV7-6 and J usage is TRBJ2-3; 14 bases line up with TRBD2. V lost 5 bases and J lost 6; bases outside the gene matches: 13. The CDR3 covers 18 residues. Germline V gene lookup returns CDR1 SGHVS and CDR2 FNYEAQ. This CDR3 reads CASSAGLAGALPGDTQYF. Here the CDR3 DNA reads TGTGCCAGCAGCGCGGGACTAGCGGGAGCCCTCCCGGGGGATACGCAGTATTTT. The whole variable domain, filled in from reference TRBV7-6 and TRBJ2-3, reads GAGVSQSPRYKVTKRGQDVALRCDPISGHVSLYWYRQALGQGPEFLTYFNYEAQQDKSGLPNDRFSAERPEGSISTLTIQRTEQRDSAMYRCASSAGLAGALPGDTQYFGPGTRLTVL.

This clonotype was seen repeatedly, ten times or more. This chain joins TRBV20-1 and TRBJ2-1; perhaps D is TRBD1 or TRBD2 (5 bases each). Germline assignment: CDR1 DFQATT and CDR2 SNEGSKA (reference sequence). Trimming removed 5 bases from V and 7 bases from J, with 12 bases in between. CDR3 length: 12 amino acids. The CDR3 region is CSAPRDLNEQFF. In DNA, the CDR3 is TGCAGTGCTCCCCGGGACCTAAATGAGCAGTTCTTC.

The chain carries TRBV11-2 and TRBJ2-7, with D hard to call. Germline V lookup: CDR1 SGHAT, CDR2 FQNNGV. The V end was cut by 2 bases, the J end by 7 bases, with 12 bases between. CDR3 length equals 13 residues. DNA of the CDR3: TGTGCCAGCAGCTTACTCTCTATTAGGGAGCAGTACTTC. Translation: CASSLLSIREQYF.

As regards this clonotype: A much larger clonotype is one base distant, so this may be a read error. The chain recombines TRBV2 with TRBJ2-5, with TRBD2 matching over 7 bases. This CDR3 has 12 amino acids. Germline CDR1 is SNHLY and CDR2 is FYNNEI. V lost 4 bases to trimming and J lost 7 bases; unmatched junction nucleotides: 3. The CDR3 here is CASSGTGGTQYF. In DNA form, the CDR3 reads TGTGCCAGCAGTGGAACGGGAGGGACCCAGTACTTC.

The V call is TRBV5-5, the J call TRBJ2-3; no definite D call. The V gene's germline CDR1 is SGHKS and CDR2 YYEKEE (reference sequence). The CDR3 sequence is 13 residues long. V was trimmed by 3 bases and J by 5 bases, leaving 10 bases between them. Written as DNA, the CDR3 is TGTGCCAGCAGCTGGCCCTTTTTAGATACGCAGTATTTT. It encodes CASSWPFLDTQYF.

The CDR3 nucleotides are TGTGCCAGCAGTCCTCGCGGGGGGCGCAACTATGGCTACACCTTC. Translation: CASSPRGGRNYGYTF. The rearrangement uses TRBV25-1 and TRBJ1-2; the D gene is possibly TRBD1 (6 bases). In germline, CDR1 is MGHDK, CDR2 SYGVNS. The CDR3 length is 15 residues. V lost 5 bases to trimming and J lost 2 bases, with 15 bases between them.

This clonotype was seen a handful of times. The V and J genes are TRBV20-1 and TRBJ1-4; D gene ambiguous. CDR1 is DFQATT and CDR2 is SNEGSKA in the germline V gene (reference sequence). This CDR3 has 13 amino acids. V lost 2 bases to trimming and J lost 8 bases, with 12 bases between them. The CDR3 bases are TGCAGTGCTAGATCAGTAGGAAGCGAAAAACTGTTTTTT. Amino acids: CSARSVGSEKLFF.

About this clonotype itself: At one of its ends the junction is not consistent with the germline gene, which may arise from a read error. This chain uses TRBV19 with TRBJ1-1, with D maybe TRBD1 (5 bases). Per germline, CDR1 LNHDA and CDR2 SQIVND (reference sequence). The CDR3 is 14 residues long. The CDR3 DNA follows: TGTGCCAGTGCACAACCAGGGTTGAAGACTGAAGCTTTCTTT. This sequence encodes CASAQPGLKTEAFF. Full variable domain (remainder filled in from reference TRBV19 and TRBJ1-1): DGGITQSPKYLFRKEGQNVTLSCEQNLNHDAMYWYRQDPGQGLRLIYYSQIVNDFQKGDIAEGYSVSREKKESFPLTVTSAQKNPTAFYLCASAQPGLKTEAFFGQGTRLTVV.

This clonotype was detected only a few times. The rearrangement uses TRBV11-2 and TRBJ2-4; TRBD1 or TRBD2 may be the D gene (5 bases each). Per the germline V gene, CDR1 is SGHAT and CDR2 is FQNNGV. V lost 1 base and J lost 10, with 20 bases in between. The CDR3 is made up of 16 amino acids. The CDR3 sequence: CASSLVQAQGRGIQYF. In nucleotides, the CDR3 is TGTGCCAGCAGCTTAGTCCAAGCCCAGGGTAGAGGGATTCAGTACTTC.